This is a list of T cell receptor beta chains from one sample in a study of OX40 agonist ivuxolimab in advanced cancers. Some clones are missing from TCRdb's copy, which holds only in-frame ones; the method was immunoSEQ multiplex PCR. The sample includes some 99,000 clones, 90% of them seen just once. Sequenced material: CD4+ or CD8+ T cells sorted from blood, taken in a trial of the OX40 agonist ivuxolimab. These receptors originate from an adult with an advanced solid tumor such as melanoma, head and neck, liver or kidney cancer. CDR3s include the opening cysteine and the closing phenylalanine or tryptophan. A D gene is named only where the DNA matches it firmly. Rows may omit the clone size; those that give it use once, few, many or a size class.

j_gene: TRBJ1-1
d_gene: -
v_gene: TRBV6-5
abundance: -
CDR3nt: TGTGCCAGCAGTTATACGACAGACGCTCTCGCTGAAGCTTTCTTT
CDR3aa: CASSYTTDALAEAFF

j_gene: TRBJ2-3
d_gene: -
v_gene: TRBV7-3
abundance: -
CDR3nt: TGTGCCAGCAGCTTAACCGGCGGAGATACGCAGTATTTT
CDR3aa: CASSLTGGDTQYF

j_gene: TRBJ1-1
d_gene: -
v_gene: TRBV30
abundance: -
CDR3nt: TGTGCCTGGAGTGTACTCCAGGAGGCTTTCTTT
CDR3aa: CAWSVLQEAFF

j_gene: TRBJ1-2
d_gene: TRBD1
v_gene: TRBV5-1
abundance: -
CDR3nt: TGCGCCAGCAGCGCACAAAGGGACAGGGGATATGGCTACACCTTC
CDR3aa: CASSAQRDRGYGYTF

j_gene: TRBJ2-7
d_gene: -
v_gene: TRBV29-1
abundance: -
CDR3nt: TGCAGCGTTGAAGAAGGCGGCTACGAGCAGTACTTC
CDR3aa: CSVEEGGYEQYF

j_gene: TRBJ2-2
d_gene: -
v_gene: TRBV7-3
abundance: -
CDR3nt: TGTGCCAGCAGCCCCTCGAGCGGGGAGCTGTTTTTT
CDR3aa: CASSPSSGELFF

j_gene: TRBJ2-5
d_gene: TRBD1
v_gene: TRBV6-6
abundance: -
CDR3nt: TGTGCCAGCAGTTACTCCGGACAGGGATGGAGGGAGACCCAGTACTTC
CDR3aa: CASSYSGQGWRETQYF

j_gene: TRBJ1-4
d_gene: TRBD1
v_gene: TRBV30
abundance: -
CDR3nt: TGTGCCTGGCACCCAGGGGGCTCAGCTAATGAAAAACTGTTTTTT
CDR3aa: CAWHPGGSANEKLFF

j_gene: TRBJ1-1
d_gene: TRBD1
v_gene: TRBV10-3
abundance: -
CDR3nt: TGTGCCATCAGGAGGGGGCCGAACACTGAAGCTTTCTTT
CDR3aa: CAIRRGPNTEAFF

j_gene: TRBJ2-1
d_gene: -
v_gene: TRBV7-2
abundance: -
CDR3nt: TGTGCCAGCAGCTTAGCATCTGAGCAGTTCTTC
CDR3aa: CASSLASEQFF

j_gene: TRBJ2-1
d_gene: -
v_gene: TRBV5-4
abundance: -
CDR3nt: TGTGCCAGCAGCTTGGATTCCGGGTCGGAGCAGTTCTTC
CDR3aa: CASSLDSGSEQFF

j_gene: TRBJ2-2
d_gene: -
v_gene: TRBV14
abundance: once
CDR3nt: TGTGCCAGCAGCCAAGGGGGGTATTGGAACACCGGGGAGCTGTTTTTT
CDR3aa: CASSQGGYWNTGELFF

j_gene: TRBJ2-7
d_gene: -
v_gene: TRBV6-1
abundance: -
CDR3nt: TGTGCCAGCAAGAGCCCCCGATACGAGCAGTACTTC
CDR3aa: CASKSPRYEQYF

j_gene: TRBJ2-7
d_gene: TRBD2
v_gene: TRBV7-2
abundance: -
CDR3nt: TGTGCCAGCAGCTGGGGACTAGCCGGTTACGAGCAGTACTTC
CDR3aa: CASSWGLAGYEQYF

j_gene: TRBJ1-2
d_gene: -
v_gene: TRBV7-6
abundance: once
CDR3nt: TGTGCCAGCAGCCAGACGACTAACTATGGCTACACCTTC
CDR3aa: CASSQTTNYGYTF

j_gene: TRBJ2-1
d_gene: TRBD2
v_gene: TRBV18
abundance: -
CDR3nt: TGTGCCAGCTCACCCCTAGCGGGAGATTTGAATGAGCAGTTCTTC
CDR3aa: CASSPLAGDLNEQFF

j_gene: TRBJ1-5
d_gene: TRBD1
v_gene: TRBV6-5
abundance: -
CDR3nt: TGTGCCAGCAGTTACGCGGGACAGTCTAGCAATCAGCCCCAGCATTTT
CDR3aa: CASSYAGQSSNQPQHF

j_gene: TRBJ2-1
d_gene: TRBD2
v_gene: TRBV13
abundance: -
CDR3nt: TGTGCCAGCAGCTTTAGCGGGCTAAGCTCCTACAATGAGCAGTTCTTC
CDR3aa: CASSFSGLSSYNEQFF

j_gene: TRBJ2-5
d_gene: TRBD1
v_gene: TRBV30
abundance: -
CDR3nt: TGTGCCTGGAGCAGGACAGGGGGGAGGGAGACCCAGTACTTC
CDR3aa: CAWSRTGGRETQYF

j_gene: TRBJ1-2
d_gene: -
v_gene: TRBV5-6
abundance: -
CDR3nt: TGTGCCAGCAGCTTTTTGGAACTTTCGGGTGGCTACACCTTC
CDR3aa: CASSFLELSGGYTF

j_gene: TRBJ1-6
d_gene: TRBD1
v_gene: TRBV2
abundance: -
CDR3nt: TGTGCCAGCAGCCGTACTCTTCTTAAGGGGGACAGAGATTCACCCCTCCACTTT
CDR3aa: CASSRTLLKGDRDSPLHF

j_gene: TRBJ1-1
d_gene: -
v_gene: TRBV7-6
abundance: once
CDR3nt: TGTGCCAGCAGCTTATTGGGGCACTTGGGTGACACTGAAGCTTTCTTT
CDR3aa: CASSLLGHLGDTEAFF

j_gene: TRBJ2-3
d_gene: TRBD2
v_gene: TRBV7-9
abundance: -
CDR3nt: TGTGCCAGCAGCAACCGGGGGGGAAGCACAGATACGCAGTATTTT
CDR3aa: CASSNRGGSTDTQYF

j_gene: TRBJ1-1
d_gene: TRBD1
v_gene: TRBV19
abundance: -
CDR3nt: TGTGCCAGTAGTCAGGACAGGGACACTGAAGCTTTCTTT
CDR3aa: CASSQDRDTEAFF

j_gene: TRBJ1-2
d_gene: -
v_gene: TRBV9
abundance: -
CDR3nt: TGTGCCAGCAGCGTAGGTGCCTCACGGCGCTACGGCTACACCTTC
CDR3aa: CASSVGASRRYGYTF

j_gene: TRBJ2-6
d_gene: -
v_gene: TRBV29-1
abundance: few
CDR3nt: TGCAGCGCCCAATCTGGGGCCAACGTCCTGACTTTC
CDR3aa: CSAQSGANVLTF

j_gene: TRBJ2-1
d_gene: -
v_gene: TRBV5-1
abundance: -
CDR3nt: TGCGCCAGCAGCTTGGTCGCAGGGGCTAATGAGCAGTTCTTC
CDR3aa: CASSLVAGANEQFF

j_gene: TRBJ2-5
d_gene: -
v_gene: TRBV15
abundance: -
CDR3nt: TGTGCCACCCGCGGGGGCGTTGGTTCGGAGACCCAGTACTTC
CDR3aa: CATRGGVGSETQYF

j_gene: TRBJ2-1
d_gene: TRBD2
v_gene: TRBV4-3
abundance: once
CDR3nt: TGCGCCAGCAGCCAAGATCTAGCGGGAGTCTACAATGAGCAGTTCTTC
CDR3aa: CASSQDLAGVYNEQFF

j_gene: TRBJ1-1
d_gene: -
v_gene: TRBV4-3
abundance: -
CDR3nt: TGCGCCAGCAGCCAAGGTTGGGGAGAATCTTTCTTT
CDR3aa: CASSQGWGESFF

j_gene: TRBJ1-2
d_gene: -
v_gene: TRBV7-2
abundance: -
CDR3nt: TGTGCCAGCAGCTTAGAGCCGGGCGCGAGCTATGGCTACACCTTC
CDR3aa: CASSLEPGASYGYTF

j_gene: TRBJ1-3
d_gene: -
v_gene: TRBV30
abundance: -
CDR3nt: TGTGCCTGGAGCATAACTTGGGTATCTGGAAACACCATATATTTT
CDR3aa: CAWSITWVSGNTIYF

j_gene: TRBJ1-1
d_gene: -
v_gene: TRBV7-2
abundance: -
CDR3nt: TGTGCCAGCAGCAAACGTTTACAGGGCCCTGAAGCTTTCTTT
CDR3aa: CASSKRLQGPEAFF

j_gene: TRBJ2-5
d_gene: TRBD1
v_gene: TRBV6-6
abundance: -
CDR3nt: TGTGCCGGAGCAGGGGGCGGGCAAGAGACCCAGTACTTC
CDR3aa: CAGAGGGQETQYF

j_gene: TRBJ2-1
d_gene: -
v_gene: TRBV18
abundance: -
CDR3nt: TGTGCCAGCTCACTAGAGTCTTACAATGAGCAGTTCTTC
CDR3aa: CASSLESYNEQFF

j_gene: TRBJ1-2
d_gene: -
v_gene: TRBV5-6
abundance: -
CDR3nt: TGTGCCAGCAGCTTATCAGGGGTCTATGGCTACACCTTC
CDR3aa: CASSLSGVYGYTF

j_gene: TRBJ1-1
d_gene: -
v_gene: TRBV19
abundance: few
CDR3nt: TGTGCCAGTAGTAAGGCAACGTACACTGAAGCTTTCTTT
CDR3aa: CASSKATYTEAFF

j_gene: TRBJ2-7
d_gene: TRBD1
v_gene: TRBV5-6
abundance: -
CDR3nt: TGTGCCAGCAGCGTGACCGGGACAGGGTTTTACGAGCAGTACTTC
CDR3aa: CASSVTGTGFYEQYF

j_gene: TRBJ1-4
d_gene: -
v_gene: TRBV27
abundance: -
CDR3nt: TGTGCCAGCAGTTTGTACGGGACGGGTGAAAAACTGTTTTTT
CDR3aa: CASSLYGTGEKLFF

j_gene: TRBJ1-5
d_gene: -
v_gene: TRBV29-1
abundance: -
CDR3nt: TGCAGCGTTAGTTATAGCAATCAGCCCCAGCATTTT
CDR3aa: CSVSYSNQPQHF

j_gene: TRBJ1-1
d_gene: -
v_gene: TRBV12-5
abundance: -
CDR3nt: TGTGCTAGTGGCCCGGACTGGAACACTGAAGCTTTCTTT
CDR3aa: CASGPDWNTEAFF

j_gene: TRBJ2-5
d_gene: TRBD2
v_gene: TRBV9
abundance: -
CDR3nt: TGTGCCAGCAGCGACGGGGGGGCCCCAGAGACCCAGTACTTC
CDR3aa: CASSDGGAPETQYF

j_gene: TRBJ2-3
d_gene: TRBD2
v_gene: TRBV9
abundance: -
CDR3nt: TGTGCCAGCAGCGTAGGGGCGGGAGTGGCAGATACGCAGTATTTT
CDR3aa: CASSVGAGVADTQYF

j_gene: TRBJ2-7
d_gene: TRBD1
v_gene: TRBV14
abundance: -
CDR3nt: TGTGCCAGCAGCCTCGGGACAGGGTTCCACGAGCAGTACTTC
CDR3aa: CASSLGTGFHEQYF

j_gene: TRBJ2-1
d_gene: -
v_gene: TRBV7-8
abundance: once
CDR3nt: TGTGCCAGCAGCTTAGGAGTTCGTCGAGTGGGTGAGCAGTTCTTC
CDR3aa: CASSLGVRRVGEQFF

j_gene: TRBJ2-2
d_gene: -
v_gene: TRBV7-3
abundance: -
CDR3nt: TGTGCCAGCAGCCGCACAGGGTTCCCCGGGGAGCTGTTTTTT
CDR3aa: CASSRTGFPGELFF

j_gene: TRBJ1-1
d_gene: -
v_gene: TRBV11-2
abundance: -
CDR3nt: TGTGCCAGCAGCTTCGGAAAGGACACTGAAGCTTTCTTT
CDR3aa: CASSFGKDTEAFF

j_gene: TRBJ1-4
d_gene: -
v_gene: TRBV18
abundance: -
CDR3nt: TGTGCCAGCTCACCAGTCGGGGTCGGTGAAAAACTGTTTTTT
CDR3aa: CASSPVGVGEKLFF

j_gene: TRBJ2-7
d_gene: TRBD2
v_gene: TRBV4-3
abundance: -
CDR3nt: TGCGCCAGCAGTTCCCTGGGGAGGGGCGGCGAGCAGTACTTC
CDR3aa: CASSSLGRGGEQYF

j_gene: TRBJ1-2
d_gene: TRBD1
v_gene: TRBV10-3
abundance: -
CDR3nt: TGTGCCACACCCGGGACAGGGGATGGCTACACCTTC
CDR3aa: CATPGTGDGYTF

j_gene: TRBJ2-5
d_gene: TRBD1
v_gene: TRBV7-3
abundance: -
CDR3nt: TGTGCCAGCAGCTTAGGGACAGGGCAACGAGAGACCCAGTACTTC
CDR3aa: CASSLGTGQRETQYF

j_gene: TRBJ2-7
d_gene: -
v_gene: TRBV19
abundance: -
CDR3nt: TGTGCCAGTAGTCCCCGGTTTAGCGGCGCCCACTACGAGCAGTACTTC
CDR3aa: CASSPRFSGAHYEQYF

j_gene: TRBJ2-5
d_gene: -
v_gene: TRBV5-6
abundance: -
CDR3nt: TGTGCCAGCAGCCAGATCGGCAGAGAGCCCCAAGAGACCCAGTACTTC
CDR3aa: CASSQIGREPQETQYF

j_gene: TRBJ1-2
d_gene: -
v_gene: TRBV7-9
abundance: -
CDR3nt: TGTGCCAGCAGCCGGGGGCAGGTTCCTATCTATGGCTACACCTTC
CDR3aa: CASSRGQVPIYGYTF